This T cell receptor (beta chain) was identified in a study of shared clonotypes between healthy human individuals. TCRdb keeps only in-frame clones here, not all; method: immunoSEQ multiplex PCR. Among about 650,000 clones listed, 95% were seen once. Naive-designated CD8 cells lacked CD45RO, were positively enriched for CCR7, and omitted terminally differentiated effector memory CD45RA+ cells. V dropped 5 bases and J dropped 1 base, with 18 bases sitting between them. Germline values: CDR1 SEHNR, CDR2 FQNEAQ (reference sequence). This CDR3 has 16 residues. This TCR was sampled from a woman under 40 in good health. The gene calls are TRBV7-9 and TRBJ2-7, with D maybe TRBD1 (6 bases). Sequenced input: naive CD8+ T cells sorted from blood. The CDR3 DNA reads TGTGCCAGCAGCCGATTGGACCGGGACACGTCCTACGAGCAGTACTTC. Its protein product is CASSRLDRDTSYEQYF. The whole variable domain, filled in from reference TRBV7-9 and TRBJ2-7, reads DTGVSQNPRHKITKRGQNVTFRCDPISEHNRLYWYRQTLGQGPEFLTYFQNEAQLEKSRLLSDRFSAERPKGSFSTLEIQRTEQGDSAMYLCASSRLDRDTSYEQYFGPGTRLTVT.